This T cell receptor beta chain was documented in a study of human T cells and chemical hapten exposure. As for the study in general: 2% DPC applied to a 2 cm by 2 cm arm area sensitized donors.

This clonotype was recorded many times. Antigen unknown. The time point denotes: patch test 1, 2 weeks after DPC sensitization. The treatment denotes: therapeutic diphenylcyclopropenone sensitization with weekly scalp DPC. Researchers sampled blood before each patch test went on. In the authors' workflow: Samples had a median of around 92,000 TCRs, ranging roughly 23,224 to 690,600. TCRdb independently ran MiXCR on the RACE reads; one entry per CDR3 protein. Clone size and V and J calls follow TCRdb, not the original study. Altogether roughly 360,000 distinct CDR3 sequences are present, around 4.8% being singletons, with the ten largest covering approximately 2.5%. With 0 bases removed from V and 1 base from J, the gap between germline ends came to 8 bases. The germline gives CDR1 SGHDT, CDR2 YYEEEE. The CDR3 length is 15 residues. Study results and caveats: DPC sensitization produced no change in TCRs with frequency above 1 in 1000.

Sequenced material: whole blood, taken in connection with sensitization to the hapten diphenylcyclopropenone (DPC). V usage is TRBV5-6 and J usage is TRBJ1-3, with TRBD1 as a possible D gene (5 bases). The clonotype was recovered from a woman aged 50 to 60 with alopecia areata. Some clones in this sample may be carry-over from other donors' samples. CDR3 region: CASSLAGNSGNTIYF. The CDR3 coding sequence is TGTGCCAGCAGCTTGGCAGGGAATTCTGGAAACACCATATATTTT.